This record looks at one TCR beta chain sequence and its context. Its antigen is as yet unknown. Germline assignment: CDR1 DFQATT and CDR2 SNEGSKA (reference sequence). The CDR3 sequence is 15 residues long. Trimming took 5 bases from V and 0 from J; bases not matched to a gene: 10. TCRdb fed the RACE reads into MiXCR, producing one record per CDR3 protein. Here the sample spans 95,000 to 150,000 distinct CDR3 sequences, approximately 15% being singletons. This entry comes from a study of human T cells and chemical hapten exposure. General observations from the study: The donor cohort had alopecia, so its immune response may not match that of healthy people.

Time point defined: patch test 1, 2 weeks after DPC sensitization. The treatment here: therapeutic diphenylcyclopropenone sensitization with weekly scalp DPC. The sequenced sample was whole blood, obtained in connection with sensitization to the hapten diphenylcyclopropenone (DPC). This TCR derives from a man between 18 and 35 years old with alopecia areata. Some clones in this sample may be carry-over from other donors' samples. V usage is TRBV20-1 and J usage is TRBJ2-7; 7 bases match TRBD1. The CDR3 DNA is TGCAGTGCTCTATCGGACAGGAAGAGCTCCTACGAGCAGTACGTC. Translated, it gives CSALSDRKSSYEQYV.